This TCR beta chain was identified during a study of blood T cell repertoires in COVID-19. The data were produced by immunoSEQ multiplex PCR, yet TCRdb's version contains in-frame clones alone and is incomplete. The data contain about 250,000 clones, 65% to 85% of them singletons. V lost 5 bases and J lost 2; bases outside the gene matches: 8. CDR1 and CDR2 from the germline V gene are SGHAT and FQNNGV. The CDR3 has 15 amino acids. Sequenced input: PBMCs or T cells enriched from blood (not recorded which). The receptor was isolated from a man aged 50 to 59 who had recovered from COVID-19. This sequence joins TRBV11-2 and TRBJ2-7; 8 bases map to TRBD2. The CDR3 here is CASSPTVGRAYEQYF. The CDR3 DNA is TGTGCCAGCAGCCCCACAGTCGGGAGGGCCTACGAGCAGTACTTC.